This T cell receptor beta chain was sequenced during a study of identical twins. Study observations and caveats: Zero-insertion results could be subject to partial confounding by invariant MAIT and iNKT cells. Conclusions leaned on cross-sectional statistical analysis and did not track the same donors over time.

Template switching introduced a universal primer site, and the cDNA bore unique molecular identifiers. MiXCR, applied by TCRdb to the 5' RACE reads, yields one record per CDR3 protein. Among some 1,600,000 distinct CDR3 sequences, roughly a third were seen once, and the ten largest hold more than 0.25%. Unmatched junction bases numbered 7, after V lost 6 bases and J lost 4 bases. The CDR3 runs to 15 residues. Germline values: CDR1 SGHAT, CDR2 FQNNGV. This clonotype has just a few counts. Its specificity is not known. All of the donors were Caucasians in good health. Sequencing input: cord blood. This sequence was found in a newborn girl in good health. This chain links TRBV11-2 with TRBJ1-5, with 9 bases aligning to TRBD1. The CDR3 protein is CASSPTGGYNQPQHF. The CDR3 region has the DNA TGTGCCAGCAGTCCCACAGGGGGCTATAATCAGCCCCAGCATTTT.